The entry below describes one TCR beta chain. Its specificity is not known. This sample stems from a study of OX40 agonist ivuxolimab in advanced cancers. As for the study in general: The patients' treatment was ivuxolimab, an agonistic anti-OX40 (CD134) antibody. Every 2 weeks, patients got intravenous ivuxolimab at one of six dose levels (0.01-10 mg/kg). Patients treated during dose escalation were battling hepatocellular carcinoma, melanoma, renal cell or head and neck cancer.

Whole-study findings and limits: CD4+ and CD8+ blood T cells expanded clonally by week 6 at 0.1 to 3.0 mg/kg.

Using immunoSEQ multiplex PCR, the repertoire was profiled, and TCRdb retains in-frame clones only, with some absent. The repertoire holds under 25,000 clones, 85% to 90% seen once, with 50% in the top ten. Germline V gives CDR1 SGDLS, CDR2 YYNGEE. V lost 0 bases to trimming and J lost 0 bases, with 6 bases between them. The CDR3 loop spans 14 amino acids. This clonotype originated in an adult with an advanced solid tumor such as melanoma, head and neck, liver or kidney cancer. The chain combines TRBV9 with TRBJ2-5; D ambiguous. This material consisted of CD4+ or CD8+ T cells sorted from blood, taken in a trial of the OX40 agonist ivuxolimab. The DNA of the CDR3 is TGTGCCAGCAGCGTAGGCGGCGACCAAGAGACCCAGTACTTC. Amino acid sequence: CASSVGGDQETQYF.